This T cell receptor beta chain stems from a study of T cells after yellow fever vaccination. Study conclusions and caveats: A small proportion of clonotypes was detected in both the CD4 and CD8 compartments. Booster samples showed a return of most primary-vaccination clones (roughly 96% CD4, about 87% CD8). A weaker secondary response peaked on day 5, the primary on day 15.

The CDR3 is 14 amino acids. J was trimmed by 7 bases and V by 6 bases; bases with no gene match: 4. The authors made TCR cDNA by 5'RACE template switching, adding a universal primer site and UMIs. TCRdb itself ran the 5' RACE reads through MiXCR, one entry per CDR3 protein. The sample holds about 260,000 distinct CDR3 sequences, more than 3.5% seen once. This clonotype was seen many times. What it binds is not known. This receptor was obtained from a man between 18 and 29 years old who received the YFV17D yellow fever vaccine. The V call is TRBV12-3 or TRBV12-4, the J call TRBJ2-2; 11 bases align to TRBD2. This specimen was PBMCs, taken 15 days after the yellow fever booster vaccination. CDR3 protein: CASRVAGGLGELFF. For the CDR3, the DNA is TGTGCCAGCAGAGTAGCGGGGGGGCTCGGGGAGCTGTTTTTT.